This section outlines one T cell receptor beta chain sequence together with its context. The sample belongs to a study of blood T cell repertoires in COVID-19. Study in general: The United States, Italy and Spain supplied acute and convalescent COVID-19 samples.

Data came from immunoSEQ multiplex PCR; TCRdb stores just in-frame clones and leaves some out. The top ten clones hold 4.7% of a sample with about 240,000 clones, around four fifths of them seen once. Germline CDR1 MNHEY, CDR2 SMNVEV (reference sequence). This CDR3 has 15 residues. V lost 6 bases and J lost 2, with 14 bases in between. What was sequenced was peripheral blood. This receptor was obtained from a woman in her 70s with acute or convalescent COVID-19. V is TRBV27 and J is TRBJ1-5; tentative D call: TRBD1 (5 bases). This CDR3 is CASSRGYFGNQPQHF. Written as DNA, the CDR3 is TGTGCCAGCAGCCGGGGGTATTTCGGCAATCAGCCCCAGCATTTT.